The clone carrying this TCR beta chain was observed a handful of times. The antigen is not known. The DNA ends 3 residues before the CDR3 does, and the rest of the CDR3 is filled in from the germline J gene. The source of the sample is a study of T cell clonality in common variable immunodeficiency. Produced via immunoSEQ multiplex PCR; TCRdb's table is partial and in-frame only. This sample has about 33,000 clones, each found more than once. Blood came from CVID subjects not ill and not taking immunomodulatory or immunosuppressive medication. Germline CDR1 reads SNHLY; CDR2 reads FYNNEI. CDR3 length: 15 amino acids. The V and J ends lost 6 bases and 7 bases, in that order; junction bases with no gene match: 13. Study-wide results and caveats: Reportedly, TCR beta sequences from common variable immunodeficiency showed fewer deletions and N-nucleotide insertions. CVID patient heterogeneity limited repertoire-clinical complication correlations. TCRbeta clonality was increased in CVID versus healthy controls.

The source is a human donor with common variable immunodeficiency. The sample taken for sequencing was peripheral blood mononuclear cells. The chain uses TRBV2 and TRBJ1-2; 8 bases align to TRBD1. This CDR3 reads CASRPFQGAYSGYTF. The CDR3 DNA, read in part, is TGTGCCAGCAGGCCTTTTCAGGGGGCGTATAGTGGC. The entire variable domain, with the rest obtained from reference TRBV2 and TRBJ1-2, is as follows: EPEVTQTPSHQVTQMGQEVILRCVPISNHLYFYWYRQILGQKVEFLVSFYNNEISEKSEIFDDQFSVERPDGSNFTLKIRSTKLEDSAMYFCASRPFQGAYSGYTFGSGTRLTVV.